Sequencing of this TCR beta chain was carried out in a study of radiation and T cells in renal cell carcinoma. Germline CDR1 reads MNHEY; CDR2 reads SMNVEV (reference sequence). CDR3 size: 10 residues. Measured with immunoSEQ multiplex PCR; TCRdb has only the in-frame clones, and not every one. The sample shows roughly 92,000 clones, about 79% of them seen only once. Regarding the study as a whole: From baseline, blood top tumor clonotypes peaked at 2 weeks post-radiation.

Details on this clone: Antigen: not known. At one of its ends the junction is not consistent with the germline gene, which may arise from a read error.

Time point denoted: blood 4 weeks post-SBRT, at nephrectomy. This sample's treatment: 15 Gy SBRT to primary tumor, nephrectomy 4 weeks later. Nephrectomy followed 15 Gy stereotactic body radiation by 4 weeks. Blood was sampled at baseline, 2 weeks and 4 weeks after SBRT. Clear cell pathology was present in this patient's renal cell carcinoma. The sample was blood, taken from a patient whose treatment included radiotherapy and nephrectomy. The rearrangement links TRBV27 to TRBJ2-5; no clear D. The origin of this receptor is a man between 60 and 75 years old with renal cell carcinoma. Here the CDR3 reads CASRGETQYF. DNA of the CDR3: TGTGCAAGCAGAGGAGAGACCCAGTACTTC.